Each of the 30 T cell receptor beta chains below was sequenced from the same sample in a study of identical twins. TCRdb called the 5' RACE reads again in MiXCR, with one record for every CDR3 protein. There are about 890,000 distinct CDR3 sequences in the sample; 9% to 15% occur only once, and around 1.6% lies in the top ten. This sample was also put to use in a study of yellow fever vaccine responses in identical twins.

Source material: PBMCs. All receptors come from a woman between 18 and 29 years old in good health.

In its sample, this clonotype was seen a few times. This chain uses TRBV3-1 with TRBJ2-5; TRBD2 matches at 14 bases. The CDR3 sequence is 17 residues long. J lost 4 bases, V lost 3 bases, and 7 bases had no gene match. Per germline, CDR1 LGHDT and CDR2 YNNKEL (reference sequence). This CDR3 reads CASSQGLAGARGETQYF. CDR3 DNA: TGTGCCAGCAGCCAGGGACTAGCGGGAGCCCGGGGAGAGACCCAGTACTTC.

This clonotype was observed at least ten times. This sequence joins TRBV5-1 and TRBJ2-7; TRBD1 matches at 9 bases. Germline CDR1 reads SGHRS; CDR2 reads YFSETQ. The CDR3 is made up of 15 amino acids. The junction had 6 bases not matched to a gene; V was cut back by 0 bases and J by 5 bases. In DNA, the CDR3 is TGCGCCAGCAGCTTGGCCGAGACAGGGGGTCACGAGCAGTACTTC. Translating it yields CASSLAETGGHEQYF.

The chain uses TRBV19 and TRBJ1-1, with no clear D. This CDR3 contains 13 residues. The germline V gene encodes CDR1 LNHDA and CDR2 SQIVND (reference sequence). The V end was cut by 2 bases, the J end by 1 base, with 5 bases between. CDR3 coding DNA: TGTGCCAGTAGTATATGGGGGAACACTGAAGCTTTCTTT. This encodes CASSIWGNTEAFF.

This clonotype was detected only a few times. The V gene is TRBV10-1, the J gene TRBJ2-7; 9 bases fit TRBD1. The junction had 16 bases not matched to a gene; V was cut back by 4 bases and J by 0 bases. CDR3 length: 19 amino acids. The germline V gene has CDR1 WNHNN and CDR2 SYGVQD (reference sequence). The CDR3 nucleotides are TGCGCCAGCAGTGGCCCCAAATTCAGGGACAGGGCGCCCTCCTACGAGCAGTACGTC. Translation: CASSGPKFRDRAPSYEQYV.

V usage is TRBV11-3 and J usage is TRBJ2-3; D remains ambiguous. The germline V gene has CDR1 SGHNT and CDR2 YENEEA. The ends were cut back, 2 bases at V and 2 bases at J, with 11 bases in the middle. This CDR3 is 15 amino acids long. The CDR3, as DNA: TGTGCCAGCAGCTTAATTTCGTGGTACACAGATACGCAGTATTTT. Amino acid sequence: CASSLISWYTDTQYF. The variable domain in full, with the rest retrieved from reference TRBV11-3 and TRBJ2-3, is EAGVVQSPRYKIIEKKQPVAFWCNPISGHNTLYWYLQNLGQGPELLIRYENEEAVDDSQLPKDRFSAERLKGVDSTLKIQPAELGDSAVYLCASSLISWYTDTQYFGPGTRLTVL.

This clonotype was recorded at least ten times. The chain is built from TRBV29-1 and TRBJ2-1; 13 nucleotides agree with TRBD2. Trimming removed 7 bases from V and 7 bases from J; junction bases left unmatched: 7. Germline assignment: CDR1 SQVTM and CDR2 ANQGSEA. CDR3 length equals 14 residues. CDR3 sequence reads: CSGSGLAGVNEQFF. The DNA for the CDR3 is TGCAGCGGATCCGGACTAGCGGGAGTGAATGAGCAGTTCTTC.

This chain joins TRBV9 and TRBJ2-5, with 8 bases identical to TRBD2. This CDR3 region has 18 residues. Germline-derived CDR1 and CDR2 are SGDLS and YYNGEE. V shed 0 bases, J shed 0 bases, and the junction held 10 bases outside the gene matches. The CDR3 nucleotides read TGTGCCAGCAGCGTAGCGGGAGGGGGGATTCGGCACCAAGAGACCCAGTACTTC. It encodes CASSVAGGGIRHQETQYF.

V gene TRBV5-1 combines with J gene TRBJ2-1; 12 positions match TRBD2. Germline V gene sequence: CDR1 SGHRS, CDR2 YFSETQ. The V segment lost 5 bases and the J segment 12 bases; nucleotides outside the gene matches: 9. This CDR3 spans 14 amino acids. CDR3 bases: TGCGCCAGCAGTCCCCTAGCGGGAGGGGTTGGGCAGTTCTTC. Protein: CASSPLAGGVGQFF.

This clonotype occurred many times. The chain employs TRBV7-9 and TRBJ1-1; D is unresolved. V lost 5 bases, J lost 3 bases, and 16 bases lay in between. Germline CDR1 is SEHNR and CDR2 is FQNEAQ (reference sequence). The CDR3 contains 15 residues. CDR3 in DNA: TGTGCCAGCAGCCAAAGACCGGTCCCGGACACTGAAGCTTTCTTT. Translation: CASSQRPVPDTEAFF.

The rearrangement links TRBV28 to TRBJ1-5, with 8 bases matching TRBD1. Germline CDR1 and CDR2: MDHEN and SYDVKM. Trimming at V came to 6 bases and at J to 1 base, leaving 11 bases not matched to a gene. The CDR3 has 17 residues. The CDR3 reads CASRPQGTGGSNQPQHF. CDR3 coding DNA: TGTGCCAGCAGACCTCAAGGGACAGGTGGGAGCAATCAGCCCCAGCATTTT.

The chain has TRBV7-2 and TRBJ1-5, with TRBD1 as a possible D gene (5 bases). CDR3 length: 15 residues. V was cut by 5 bases and J by 6 bases, with 17 bases left in between. The germline V gene encodes CDR1 SGHTA and CDR2 FQGNSA. CDR3 sequence: CASSLGQGGTQPQHF. CDR3 sequence (DNA): TGTGCCAGCAGCCTAGGCCAGGGCGGGACTCAGCCCCAGCATTTT.

This clonotype was observed a few times. This rearrangement joins TRBV5-1 to TRBJ2-1; 8 bases agree with TRBD1. The CDR3 runs 15 residues. J was trimmed by 3 bases and V by 2 bases; bases with no gene match: 4. Germline CDR1 SGHRS, CDR2 YFSETQ. The CDR3 sequence is CASSFTDRGYNEQFF. CDR3 nucleotide sequence: TGCGCCAGCAGCTTCACCGACAGGGGCTACAATGAGCAGTTCTTC.

This clonotype was counted a few times. The gene calls are TRBV28 and TRBJ2-3; the D is unclear. The CDR3 extends over 15 amino acids. The germline CDR1 and CDR2 sequences are MDHEN and SYDVKM. V gave up 3 bases and J gave up 6 bases, with 16 bases separating them. The CDR3 DNA reads as TGTGCCAGCAGTTTGGTGGGCCGCACCGAGGATACGCAGTATTTT. Encoded protein: CASSLVGRTEDTQYF.

This clonotype was seen more than once but under ten times. The chain employs TRBV29-1 and TRBJ2-3, with D uncertain. CDR1 and CDR2 from the germline V gene are SQVTM and ANQGSEA. Trimming pared 2 bases from V and 0 bases from J, leaving 12 bases between. This CDR3 comprises 15 residues. This CDR3 is CSVESMETSTDTQYF. In DNA, the CDR3 is TGCAGCGTTGAATCGATGGAGACTAGCACAGATACGCAGTATTTT.

This chain uses TRBV3-1 with TRBJ2-2, with D maybe TRBD1 (6 bases). Looked up from germline, CDR1 is LGHDT and CDR2 is YNNKEL (reference sequence). Trimming stripped 0 bases from V and 7 bases from J, with 18 bases between. CDR3 length: 17 amino acids. CDR3 sequence: CASSQDPGRGENGELFF. The CDR3 DNA is TGTGCCAGCAGCCAAGATCCTGGCAGGGGAGAGAACGGGGAGCTGTTTTTT.

V and J are TRBV28 and TRBJ1-5; perhaps TRBD1 as D (5 bases). The germline CDR1 and CDR2 sequences are MDHEN and SYDVKM. The CDR3 totals 17 residues. Trimming took off 6 bases at V and 3 bases at J, with 21 bases between the two ends. CDR3 loop: CASRIGTAAALNQPQHF. The CDR3 nucleotides read TGTGCCAGCAGAATCGGGACTGCCGCGGCTCTCAATCAGCCCCAGCATTTT.

The genes are TRBV3-1 and TRBJ2-1, with 7 bases matching TRBD2. The CDR3 is made up of 16 amino acids. Germline CDR1 reads LGHDT; CDR2 reads YNNKEL (reference sequence). V lost 1 base, J lost 7 bases, and 10 bases stayed unmatched. CDR3 DNA sequence: TGTGCCAGCAGCCAAGTACTAGCGACGGGGGTTAATGAGCAGTTCTTC. As protein: CASSQVLATGVNEQFF.

The rearrangement links TRBV29-1 to TRBJ2-5; D unclear. Germline CDR1 SQVTM, CDR2 ANQGSEA. V was clipped by 6 bases and J by 4 bases, with 12 bases between them. CDR3 size: 12 residues. The CDR3 sequence: CSVRVIGETQYF. The CDR3 bases are TGCAGCGTAAGGGTAATAGGAGAGACCCAGTACTTC.

The rearrangement links TRBV7-9 to TRBJ1-2; unclear D gene. The CDR3 has 14 amino acids. Trimming pared 5 bases from V and 1 base from J, leaving 11 bases between. The germline V gene has CDR1 SEHNR and CDR2 FQNEAQ (reference sequence). This chain's CDR3 is CASSPTGINYGYTF. The CDR3 coding sequence is TGTGCCAGCAGCCCCACGGGCATTAACTATGGCTACACCTTC.

Many counts were recorded for this clonotype. This rearrangement joins TRBV24-1 to TRBJ2-1, with TRBD1 matching over 9 bases. Per germline, CDR1 KGHDR and CDR2 SFDVKD. V was pared by 6 bases and J by 3 bases, with 5 bases of the junction left unmatched. The CDR3 is 15 amino acids. For the CDR3, the DNA is TGTGCCACCAGTTCGGGACAGGGTGGCTACAATGAGCAGTTCTTC. It yields the protein CATSSGQGGYNEQFF.

This clonotype has only a few counts. V usage is TRBV29-1 and J usage is TRBJ1-1, with D uncertain. This CDR3 is built from 14 residues. Germline CDR1 and CDR2: SQVTM and ANQGSEA. The V end lost 4 bases, the J end lost 3 bases, and 15 bases lay between the germline ends. CDR3: CSVVFVGRDTEAFF. In DNA form, the CDR3 reads TGCAGCGTTGTATTCGTCGGAAGAGACACTGAAGCTTTCTTT. Full variable domain (rest looked up from reference TRBV29-1 and TRBJ1-1): SAVISQKPSRDICQRGTSLTIQCQVDSQVTMMFWYRQQPGQSLTLIATANQGSEATYESGFVIDKFPISRPNLTFSTLTVSNMSPEDSSIYLCSVVFVGRDTEAFFGQGTRLTVV.

The gene calls are TRBV7-6 and TRBJ1-1; D uncertain. The CDR3 contains 16 residues. V shed 1 base and J shed 0 bases, with 12 bases lying between them. Germline values: CDR1 SGHVS, CDR2 FNYEAQ. The CDR3 DNA sequence: TGTGCCAGCAGCTTAGGTGGTAGCGGGCTGAACACTGAAGCTTTCTTT. Translated, it gives CASSLGGSGLNTEAFF.

The sample holds many counts of this clonotype. This chain uses TRBV5-1 with TRBJ2-1, with 10 bases matching TRBD2. Germline V gene data show CDR1 as SGHRS and CDR2 as YFSETQ. V shed 4 bases and J 0 bases; nucleotides not matched to a gene: 10. The CDR3 runs 18 residues. The CDR3 reads CASSDWTSGKDSYNEQFF. The CDR3 DNA sequence: TGCGCCAGCAGCGACTGGACTAGCGGAAAAGACTCCTACAATGAGCAGTTCTTC.

CDR3 sequence (DNA): TGTGCCAGCAGCCCCCACAGGGTTCGGAACACTGAAGCTTTCTTT. It codes for CASSPHRVRNTEAFF. The chain carries TRBV3-1 and TRBJ1-1; D is possibly TRBD1 (6 bases). Germline V lookup: CDR1 LGHDT, CDR2 YNNKEL (reference sequence). The CDR3 has 15 residues. V shed 4 bases and J shed 1 base, with 13 bases lying between them.

This clonotype turned up a few times. This rearrangement joins TRBV5-1 to TRBJ2-7; a weak D match, TRBD2 (5 bases). The V end was cut by 0 bases, the J end by 5 bases, with 12 bases between. The CDR3 extends over 14 amino acids. Per the germline V gene, CDR1 is SGHRS and CDR2 is YFSETQ. The CDR3 reads CASSLGLAGHEQYF. The CDR3 bases are TGCGCCAGCAGCTTGGGTCTAGCCGGCCACGAGCAGTACTTC.

The rearrangement joins TRBV20-1 to TRBJ2-3, with 13 bases identical to TRBD2. There are 18 residues in the CDR3. V shed 6 bases and J 6 bases; nucleotides not matched to a gene: 18. CDR1 and CDR2 (germline): DFQATT, SNEGSKA (reference sequence). This CDR3 is CSAPVRAGLAGEMDTQYF. CDR3 nucleotides: TGCAGTGCCCCCGTTCGGGCCGGACTAGCGGGAGAGATGGATACGCAGTATTTT.

The chain joins TRBV6-2 or TRBV6-3 to TRBJ1-1; no clear D gene. Germline V gene data show CDR1 as MNHEY and CDR2 as SVGEGT. This CDR3 region has 16 residues. Trimming removed 0 bases from V and 4 bases from J, with 15 bases in between. CDR3 residues: CASSYSAQSLVTEAFF. As DNA, the CDR3 is TGTGCCAGCAGTTACTCTGCACAGTCTTTGGTCACTGAAGCTTTCTTT.

The V and J genes are TRBV6-1 and TRBJ2-1; 13 bases fit TRBD2. The V gene end was trimmed by 7 bases and the J gene end by 9 bases; junction bases not matched to a gene: 9. CDR1 and CDR2 (germline): MNHNS, SASEGT. CDR3 length: 15 residues. CDR3 in amino acids: CASTRTSGRLGEQFF. The CDR3, as DNA: TGTGCCAGCACCCGGACTAGCGGGAGATTGGGTGAGCAGTTCTTC.

The chain links TRBV2 to TRBJ1-4; D remains ambiguous. V was trimmed by 1 base and J by 16 bases, leaving 13 bases between them. The CDR3 runs 12 residues. Germline V gene data show CDR1 as SNHLY and CDR2 as FYNNEI. This CDR3 is CASSEGLRKQFF. CDR3 sequence (DNA): TGTGCCAGCAGTGAAGGGTTGAGAAAGCAGTTTTTT.

The gene calls are TRBV12-3 or TRBV12-4 and TRBJ2-7; 8 bases align to TRBD2. V dropped 6 bases and J dropped 5; count of bases not matched to a gene: 9. This CDR3 spans 14 amino acids. CDR3 sequence (DNA): TGTGCCAGCAGCGCATTGGCGGGAGGCAACGAGCAGTACTTC. Amino acids: CASSALAGGNEQYF.